Below, 11 T cell receptor beta chains from the same sample are listed, as sequenced in a study of T cell changes during pregnancy in multiple sclerosis. The protocol was immunoSEQ multiplex PCR, while the TCRdb copy is restricted to in-frame clones and leaves out a portion. The repertoire holds under 40,000 clones, with around 92% as singletons. The sample was CD8+ T cells from peripheral blood mononuclear cells, taken before pregnancy. These receptors were collected from a female donor with multiple sclerosis, enrolled in a pregnancy study.

This chain connects TRBV9 to TRBJ2-7; no clear D. The CDR3 covers 14 residues. Trimming removed 0 bases at V and 0 bases at J, with 7 bases between. Germline values: CDR1 SGDLS, CDR2 YYNGEE. The CDR3 sequence: CASSVEQYSYEQYF. The CDR3 region has the DNA TGTGCCAGCAGCGTAGAACAATACTCCTACGAGCAGTACTTC.

The chain carries TRBV11-3 and TRBJ2-2; 10 bases are shared with TRBD1. CDR1 is SGHNT, CDR2 YENEEA, per germline. The CDR3 loop spans 16 amino acids. V dropped 4 bases and J dropped 5; count of bases not matched to a gene: 7. The DNA of the CDR3 is TGTGCCAGCAGCTCCCGGACAGGGGGGAGGACCGGGGAGCTGTTTTTT. It translates to CASSSRTGGRTGELFF.

This clone was seen only once. Other DNA sequences in the sample encode the same CDR3. The chain links TRBV19 to TRBJ2-7, with a weak D call TRBD1 (5 bases). CDR3 length: 12 residues. The ends were cut back, 5 bases at V and 2 bases at J, with 7 bases in the middle. Germline lookup yields CDR1 LNHDA and CDR2 SQIVND (reference sequence). The CDR3 nucleotides read TGTGCCAGTAGTCCAGGGCCCTACGAGCAGTACTTC. Translating it yields CASSPGPYEQYF.

The table lists this clone with a few counts. The chain recombines TRBV5-1 with TRBJ2-1, with 7 bases lining up with TRBD2. V lost 8 bases, J lost 7 bases, and 6 bases stayed unmatched. CDR3 size: 12 residues. Germline loops: CDR1 SGHRS, CDR2 YFSETQ. The CDR3 spells CASRREGNEQFF. CDR3 DNA: TGCGCCAGTAGAAGGGAGGGGAATGAGCAGTTCTTC.

The chain has TRBV5-1 and TRBJ2-5; TRBD1 agrees at 7 bases. From germline, CDR1 is SGHRS and CDR2 YFSETQ. The V and J ends lost 5 bases and 0 bases, in that order; junction bases with no gene match: 7. The CDR3 has 15 amino acids. The CDR3 bases are TGCGCCAGCAGGAGCCGGGACAGAGACCAAGAGACCCAGTACTTC. It codes for CASRSRDRDQETQYF.

The rearrangement joins TRBV7-4 to TRBJ1-3, with D possibly TRBD1 on 6 matching bases. Looked up from germline, CDR1 is SGHVT and CDR2 is SQSDAQ. Trimming removed 5 bases from V and 2 bases from J, with 22 bases in between. This CDR3 has 18 residues. The CDR3 DNA follows: TGTGCCAGCAGCGACCCATCAACAGGGACCAACGCTGGAAACACCATATATTTT. The encoded protein is CASSDPSTGTNAGNTIYF.

The V call is TRBV6-5, the J call TRBJ2-7; tentatively, D is TRBD1 (6 bases). The V end was cut by 4 bases, the J end by 5 bases, with 18 bases between. The germline V gene has CDR1 MNHEY and CDR2 SVGAGI. The CDR3 spans 15 residues. CDR3 loop: CASSLTGYGSDEQYF. The CDR3 region has the DNA TGTGCCAGCAGTTTAACAGGGTATGGCTCGGACGAGCAGTACTTC.

The rearrangement links TRBV29-1 to TRBJ2-3; 10 positions agree with TRBD1. Per germline, CDR1 SQVTM and CDR2 ANQGSEA. The CDR3 totals 16 residues. The trim removed 1 base at V and 1 base at J, leaving 5 bases unmatched. Written as DNA, the CDR3 is TGCAGCGTTGAAGTGGGGACAGGGGTCCGCACAGATACGCAGTATTTT. Its protein is CSVEVGTGVRTDTQYF.

In nucleotides, the CDR3 is TGCGCCAGCAGCCCCACCCCCTACCGGAACACTGAAGCTTTCTTT. This sequence encodes CASSPTPYRNTEAFF. The rearrangement joins TRBV5-1 to TRBJ1-1; D is uncertain. Germline loops: CDR1 SGHRS, CDR2 YFSETQ. This CDR3 has 15 residues. With 4 bases removed from V and 1 base from J, the gap between germline ends came to 14 bases.

The chain carries TRBV19 and TRBJ2-1; 8 bases fit TRBD2. Germline V gene sequence: CDR1 LNHDA, CDR2 SQIVND (reference sequence). The CDR3 consists of 14 residues. Germline trimming cut 8 bases from V and 5 bases from J; bases unmatched to any gene: 8. The chain's CDR3 is CASHGLAWDNEQFF. As DNA, the CDR3 is TGTGCCAGTCACGGACTAGCTTGGGACAATGAGCAGTTCTTC. Together with reference TRBV19 and TRBJ2-1, the CDR3 gives the full variable domain: DGGITQSPKYLFRKEGQNVTLSCEQNLNHDAMYWYRQDPGQGLRLIYYSQIVNDFQKGDIAEGYSVSREKKESFPLTVTSAQKNPTAFYLCASHGLAWDNEQFFGPGTRLTVL.

The chain employs TRBV19 and TRBJ1-5; D is ambiguous. V lost 3 bases and J 5 bases, leaving 17 bases between the germline ends. CDR3 size: 16 residues. Germline-derived CDR1 and CDR2 are LNHDA and SQIVND (reference sequence). The CDR3 loop reads CASSMTSKTQDQPQHF. The CDR3 bases are TGTGCCAGTAGTATGACGTCGAAAACTCAGGATCAGCCCCAGCATTTT.